This T cell receptor (beta chain) was retrieved from a study of cytomegalovirus exposure and HLA in healthy donors. The donors comprised healthy bone marrow donors. CDR1 is MGHRA, CDR2 YSYEKL, per germline. The CDR3 contains 18 residues. The germline V and J ends were trimmed by 0 bases and 0 bases, with 12 bases remaining between them. This clone has a single count. The primer mix had 60 Vbeta and 13 Jbeta primers. Some clones are missing from TCRdb's copy, which holds only in-frame ones; the method was immunoSEQ multiplex PCR. The sample records about 100,000 clones, around 79% being singletons. This TCR was sampled from a woman in her thirties or forties in good health and CMV-seronegative. The sequenced sample was PBMCs. The V gene is TRBV4-1, the J gene TRBJ1-6; D remains unclear. CDR3 residues: CASSQERFDGSYNSPLHF. The CDR3 DNA reads TGCGCCAGCAGCCAAGAGCGCTTCGATGGCTCCTATAATTCACCCCTCCACTTT.